The rows below give T cell receptor beta chains drawn from one sample of a study of CD8+ T cells in alopecia areata. The method was immunoSEQ multiplex PCR; TCRdb's version includes in-frame clones alone and lacks a portion of them. Among more than 140,000 clones listed, 85% to 90% were seen once. The sequences come from CD8+ T cells sorted from blood, collected at week 4, from a patient treated with tofacitinib. The origin of the receptors is a human donor with alopecia areata. The CDR3 runs from the conserved cysteine through the conserved F or W.

V gene: TRBV6-5; CDR3 protein: CASSYSARNQPQHF
V gene: TRBV2; CDR3 protein: CANLGTSEQYF
V gene: TRBV7-7; CDR3 protein: CASSSLVLDTQYF
V gene: TRBV5-6; CDR3 protein: CASSASNLAGETDTQYF
V gene: TRBV2; CDR3 protein: CARGTTTTNEQFF
V gene: TRBV9; CDR3 protein: CASSPLAGAVYEQYF
V gene: TRBV5-8; CDR3 protein: CASSQTTTVPGEQYF
V gene: TRBV6-6; CDR3 protein: CASSYRDRDTQYF
V gene: TRBV13; CDR3 protein: CASSLTSDSSSYNEQFF
V gene: TRBV30; CDR3 protein: CAWKDYQETQYF
V gene: TRBV11-1; CDR3 protein: CASSSAQGGANEQFF
V gene: TRBV7-9; CDR3 protein: CASSLGISYEQYF
V gene: TRBV14; CDR3 protein: CASSQDTGRGSYEQYF
V gene: TRBV7-9; CDR3 protein: CASSQRSYEQYF
V gene: TRBV29-1; CDR3 protein: CSAGTSENTGELFF
V gene: TRBV14; CDR3 protein: CASSLAGGLLEADTQYF
V gene: TRBV30; CDR3 protein: CASDYPRSYNEQFF
V gene: TRBV4-1; CDR3 protein: CASSQDPRGGAGELFF
V gene: TRBV4-1; CDR3 protein: CASSQDLSGNYEQYF
V gene: TRBV5-8; CDR3 protein: CASSFIRDRGNQPQHF
V gene: TRBV29-1; CDR3 protein: CSVEDPGTEKLFF
V gene: TRBV9; CDR3 protein: CASSPRTGSLRETQYF
V gene: TRBV25-1; CDR3 protein: CASSENNQPQHF
V gene: TRBV6-5; CDR3 protein: CASRYRTSGGNNEQFF
V gene: TRBV19; CDR3 protein: CASSYRINSEQYF
V gene: TRBV7-2; CDR3 protein: CASSPGTSGRETQYF
V gene: TRBV4-1; CDR3 protein: CASSQSGGSGDEQFF
V gene: TRBV29-1; CDR3 protein: CSVPRDTNGYTF
V gene: TRBV29-1; CDR3 protein: CSGLKGGNTIYF
V gene: TRBV10-2; CDR3 protein: CASKGNGNYGYTF
V gene: TRBV7-9; CDR3 protein: CAIQALLNYGYTF
V gene: TRBV7-8; CDR3 protein: CASTWDTSGRERDTQYF
V gene: TRBV30; CDR3 protein: CAWSRAGGDEQYF
V gene: TRBV2; CDR3 protein: CANKLVQLDTEQFF
V gene: TRBV9; CDR3 protein: CASNVAGQGDPGGYTF
V gene: TRBV6-5; CDR3 protein: CATISWGRNTEAFF
V gene: TRBV14; CDR3 protein: CASSQRPRVGGYTF
V gene: TRBV29-1; CDR3 protein: CSARTLTAYEQYF
V gene: TRBV18; CDR3 protein: CASSQEPMNTEAFF
V gene: TRBV27; CDR3 protein: CASSLGLAGYEQYF
V gene: TRBV4-1; CDR3 protein: CASSQDWNEQFF
V gene: TRBV7-6; CDR3 protein: CASSPRTGTDTGELFF
V gene: TRBV4-1; CDR3 protein: CASSQAGQGLSYEQYF
V gene: TRBV29-1; CDR3 protein: CSVITSYEQYF
V gene: TRBV11-2; CDR3 protein: CASSFDAGSYEQYF
V gene: TRBV29-1; CDR3 protein: CSSAKGSNPDTQYF
V gene: TRBV4-1; CDR3 protein: CASSQGRDYEQYF
V gene: TRBV9; CDR3 protein: CASSVVAGQETQYF
V gene: TRBV10-3; CDR3 protein: CAISDDPRSNTEAFF
V gene: TRBV29-1; CDR3 protein: CSARESSYNEQFF
V gene: TRBV7-2; CDR3 protein: CASNYFGDYNEQFF
V gene: TRBV29-1; CDR3 protein: CSWTMNTEAFF
V gene: TRBV7-6; CDR3 protein: CASSLAPGGNTEAFF
V gene: TRBV5-6; CDR3 protein: CASSLTPNTGELFF
V gene: TRBV5-4; CDR3 protein: CASIAGGPQAYNEQFF
V gene: TRBV5-1; CDR3 protein: CASSPEEYNEQFF
V gene: TRBV9; CDR3 protein: CASTLGTAYNEQFF
V gene: TRBV25-1; CDR3 protein: CASSADTGELFF
V gene: TRBV27; CDR3 protein: CASSLIAGGVPDTQYF
V gene: TRBV7-9; CDR3 protein: CASIEHTYGAYNEQFF